This note documents a single T cell receptor (beta chain) sequence. Its cognate antigen is unknown. This sample stems from a study of T cell repertoires in cytomegalovirus infection. Whole-study findings and limits: There were HLA-C-restricted CMV-specific TCR beta clonotypes dominating the ex vivo response.

TCRdb processed the reads anew with MiXCR; each CDR3 protein has one entry. The sample includes about half a million distinct CDR3 sequences, around a third of them seen just once. The CDR3 has 16 residues. V lost 0 bases and J lost 4; bases outside the gene matches: 4. Per the germline V gene, CDR1 is SGHDN and CDR2 is FVKESK. The TCR sequence derives from a human donor in good health (CMV status not recorded). Some clones in this sample may be carry-over from other donors' samples. The chain recombines TRBV14 with TRBJ2-1; 9 nucleotides agree with TRBD2. The sample here was cultured PBMCs, taken from culture after CMV antigen stimulation. In DNA, the CDR3 is TGTGCCAGCAGCCAAGATAGCGGGAGCCAATACAATGAGCAGTTCTTC. This sequence encodes CASSQDSGSQYNEQFF.